One TCR beta chain is described in this entry. This clonotype is identified as medium-sized (0.01 to 0.1%). The specificity of this receptor is unknown. No much larger clone is present one base from it, and per-base qualities are unavailable. The data are from a study of type 1 regulatory T cells (dated by TCRdb to the early 2020s). About the study as a whole: An in vitro protocol by which a Tr1-enriched, alloantigen-specific CD4 T cell product named T-allo10 was generated was characterized in the study. Patients with hematological malignancies who were receiving allogeneic hematopoietic stem cell transplantation were the group in which T-allo10 was being clinically evaluated.

Donor-derived T-allo10 cells were described as specific for host alloantigens, anergic, and capable of alloantigen-specific suppression. Including cysteine and phenylalanine, the CDR3 has 14 amino acids. Of all the DNA, just the CDR3 is kept, 42 bases in frame from base 1. CDR1 is given as MDHEN and CDR2 as SYDVKM, both from the germline V gene. V is cut by 3 bases and J by 10 bases, and the space between the germline ends is 15 bases. Sequencing was performed on an Illumina MiSeq. TCRdb trimmed the raw reads at Q25, called clones with MiXCR and kept productive beta chains. Merged by CDR3 protein, the rows form single entries marked with the most common genes and DNA. The sample table holds thousands of distinct CDR3 sequences, of which about 30% were seen once. Together, the top ten hold around 7.7% of the sample.

The clonotype originates from a human donor in good health. Sequencing was carried out using cultured T cells, either the whole culture or a sorted T cell fraction (not recorded which). The cell subset or site label, as the study defines it: Tr1-enriched cell product generated in vitro against host alloantigens. Recombination linked TRBV28 to TRBJ2-2; the D segment could be TRBD2, given 5 matching bases. The nucleotide sequence reads as follows: TGTGCCAGCAGTTTGCCCTCTAGCCGAGTGGAGCTGTTTTTT. It translates to CASSLPSSRVELFF.